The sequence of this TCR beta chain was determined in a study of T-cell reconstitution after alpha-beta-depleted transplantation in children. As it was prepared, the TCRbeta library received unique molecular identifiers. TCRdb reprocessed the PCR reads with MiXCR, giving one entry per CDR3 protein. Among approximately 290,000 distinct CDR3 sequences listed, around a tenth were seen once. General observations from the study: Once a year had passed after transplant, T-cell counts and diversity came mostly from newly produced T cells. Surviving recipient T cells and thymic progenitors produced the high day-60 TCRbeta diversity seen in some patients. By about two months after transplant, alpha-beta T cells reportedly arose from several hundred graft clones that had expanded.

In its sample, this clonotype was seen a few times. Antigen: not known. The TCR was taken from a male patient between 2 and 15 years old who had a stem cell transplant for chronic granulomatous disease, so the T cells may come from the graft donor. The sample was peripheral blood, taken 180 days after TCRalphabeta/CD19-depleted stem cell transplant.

The CDR3 bases are TGTGCCAGCTCACCGGGAGGGGACAGCAGCACAGATACGCAGTATTTT. Translation: CASSPGGDSSTDTQYF. The genes are TRBV18 and TRBJ2-3, with D perhaps given as TRBD1 or TRBD2 (7 bases each). Trimming pared 3 bases from V and 0 bases from J, leaving 13 bases between. The length of the CDR3 is 16 residues. Per germline, CDR1 KGHSH and CDR2 LQKENI.